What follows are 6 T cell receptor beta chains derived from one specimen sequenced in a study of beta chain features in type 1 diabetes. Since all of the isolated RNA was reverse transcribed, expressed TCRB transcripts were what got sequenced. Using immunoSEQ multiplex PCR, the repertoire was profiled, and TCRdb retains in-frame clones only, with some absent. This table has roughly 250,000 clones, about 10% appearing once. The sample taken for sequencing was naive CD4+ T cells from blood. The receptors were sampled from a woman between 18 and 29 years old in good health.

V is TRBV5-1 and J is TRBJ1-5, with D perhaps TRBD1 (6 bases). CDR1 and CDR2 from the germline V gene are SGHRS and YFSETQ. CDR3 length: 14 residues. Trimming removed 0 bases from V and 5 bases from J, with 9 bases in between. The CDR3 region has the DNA TGCGCCAGCAGCTTGGGGGGGCAGGATCAGCCCCAGCATTTT. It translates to CASSLGGQDQPQHF.

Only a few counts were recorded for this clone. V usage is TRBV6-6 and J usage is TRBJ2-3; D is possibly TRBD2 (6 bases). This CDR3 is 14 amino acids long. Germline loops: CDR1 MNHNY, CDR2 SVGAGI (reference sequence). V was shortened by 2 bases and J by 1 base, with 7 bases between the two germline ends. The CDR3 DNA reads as TGTGCCAGCAGTTACGCTAGCGGCACAGATACGCAGTATTTT. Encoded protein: CASSYASGTDTQYF.

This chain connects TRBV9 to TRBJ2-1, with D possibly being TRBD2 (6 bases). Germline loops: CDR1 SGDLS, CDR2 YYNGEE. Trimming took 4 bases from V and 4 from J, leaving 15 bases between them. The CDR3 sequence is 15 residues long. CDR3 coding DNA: TGTGCCAGCAGCTCGCGGGGCGGCAAATACAATGAGCAGTTCTTC. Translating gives CASSSRGGKYNEQFF.

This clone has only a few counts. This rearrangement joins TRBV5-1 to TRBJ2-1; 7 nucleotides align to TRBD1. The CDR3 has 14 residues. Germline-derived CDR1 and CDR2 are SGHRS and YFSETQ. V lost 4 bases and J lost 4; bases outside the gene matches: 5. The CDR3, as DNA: TGCGCCAGCAGCCCGGGACAGCCATACAATGAGCAGTTCTTC. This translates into CASSPGQPYNEQFF. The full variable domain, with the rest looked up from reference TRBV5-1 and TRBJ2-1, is KAGVTQTPRYLIKTRGQQVTLSCSPISGHRSVSWYQQTPGQGLQFLFEYFSETQRNKGNFPGRFSGRQFSNSRSEMNVSTLELGDSALYLCASSPGQPYNEQFFGPGTRLTVL.

CDR3 bases: TGTGCCAGTAGTATTGTTCCTACGGAGCAGTACTTC. It encodes CASSIVPTEQYF. The genes are TRBV19 and TRBJ2-7; D call uncertain. Germline CDR1 is LNHDA and CDR2 is SQIVND (reference sequence). The CDR3 totals 12 residues. Trimming took 3 bases from V and 7 from J, leaving 10 bases between them.

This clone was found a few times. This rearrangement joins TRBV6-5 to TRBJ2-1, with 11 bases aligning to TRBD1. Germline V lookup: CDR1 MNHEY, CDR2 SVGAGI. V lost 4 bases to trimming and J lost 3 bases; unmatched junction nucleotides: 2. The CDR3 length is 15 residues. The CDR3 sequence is CASSSGQGVYNEQFF. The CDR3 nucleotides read TGTGCCAGCAGTTCGGGACAGGGGGTCTACAATGAGCAGTTCTTC.